This is a list of T cell receptor beta chains from one sample in a study of tumor and adjacent non-tumor tissue in lung cancer. TCRdb used MiXCR to reprocess the multiplex PCR reads, holding one entry per CDR3 protein. The sample lists about 200,000 distinct CDR3 sequences, about 71% seen once, with approximately 26% in the top ten. The sequencing input was lung tumor tissue. These receptors all stem from a man in his sixties with non-small cell lung cancer. Each CDR3 is given with its conserved first and last residue. The D gene is left open where the match is weak. Some rows have no size entry. The others give once, few or many, or a class for an expanded clone.

>.|.|TRBV20-1|TRBJ1-5
TGCAATGCTAGAGATCAACAGGAGGATGGGCAGCCCAAGCATTTT
CNARDQQEDGQPKHF
>.|.|TRBV12-3/TRBV12-4|TRBJ1-6
TGTGTTAACAGAGTCGGGGCTAATTCACCTCTCCACTTT
CVNRVGANSPLHF
>TRBD1|.|TRBV6-5|TRBJ1-2
TGTGCCAACAGTGACCCAGCCCTGACAGGGAGCTATGGCTACACATTC
CANSDPALTGSYGYTF
>.|few|TRBV12-3/TRBV12-4|TRBJ2-7
TGTGCCAGCAGTTTGTCCTCCGGGTCGGGGATGTACGAGCAGTACTTC
CASSLSSGSGMYEQYF
>.|.|TRBV6-5|TRBJ1-2
TGTGCCAGCACCCTCCCTTCGTGTGGACACGGGTTTGGCTACACCTTC
CASTLPSCGHGFGYTF
>.|.|TRBV20-1|TRBJ2-3
TGCAGTGCTGAGCATGGACAGCTTGGCACAGATACGCAGTATTTT
CSAEHGQLGTDTQYF
>TRBD2|.|TRBV11-2|TRBJ2-6
TGTGCCATCAGCCTTCCGGGACTAGCGGGCCCTGGGGCCAACGTCCTGACTTTC
CAISLPGLAGPGANVLTF
>.|.|TRBV11-1|TRBJ2-2
TGTGCCAGCAGCTTAGAGGGCCATTCCACCCGGGAGCTGTTTTTT
CASSLEGHSTRELFF
>TRBD1|.|TRBV11-2|TRBJ1-2
TGTGCCAGCAGCTTGGGACAGGGATATGGCTGCACCTTC
CASSLGQGYGCTF
>.|few|TRBV29-1|TRBJ1-5
TGCAGCTCCCCTTACCGGGGTGATCAGCCCCAGCATTTT
CSSPYRGDQPQHF
>.|.|TRBV20-1|TRBJ2-1
TGCAGTGCTATAATAGCTGGAGCGCTTTACAATGAGCAGTTCTTC
CSAIIAGALYNEQFF
>TRBD1|.|TRBV6-5|TRBJ2-7
TGTGCCAGCAGTTACAGGGACAGGTCCTCCTACGAGCAGTACTTC
CASSYRDRSSYEQYF
>.|.|TRBV12-3/TRBV12-4|TRBJ2-2
TGTGCCAGCAGCCGACAGATTGGGGAGCTGTTTTTT
CASSRQIGELFF
>.|.|TRBV11-2|TRBJ2-6
TGTGCCAGCAGTCCTATCTCTGGGGCCACGGCCCTGACTTTC
CASSPISGATALTF
>TRBD2|.|TRBV11-3|TRBJ2-1
TGTACCAGCAGCTTAGATCGACTAGCGGTAGTAGGTAATAAGCAGTTCTTC
CTSSLDRLAVVGNKQFF
>TRBD2|.|TRBV12-3/TRBV12-4|TRBJ2-2
TGTGCCAGCAGTCCCCCTGGACTAGCGGGGGGCAACGGGGAGCTGTTGTTT
CASSPPGLAGGNGELLF
>TRBD1|.|TRBV2|TRBJ1-2
TGTGCCAGCAGATCCCAGACAGGGAATAACTATGGATACACCTTC
CASRSQTGNNYGYTF
>.|.|TRBV20-1|TRBJ2-3
TGCAGTTCTAGCAGTGTGTCGCTCACAGATATGCAGTATTTT
CSSSSVSLTDMQYF
>TRBD2|.|TRBV20-1|TRBJ2-7
TGCAGTGCCTCCGGGCCCGGACTAGCGGACCACGAGCAGTACTTC
CSASGPGLADHEQYF
>.|few|TRBV29-1|TRBJ2-1
TGCAGCGTTTCGACCGGTTACTTCCACAATGAGCAGTTCTTC
CSVSTGYFHNEQFF